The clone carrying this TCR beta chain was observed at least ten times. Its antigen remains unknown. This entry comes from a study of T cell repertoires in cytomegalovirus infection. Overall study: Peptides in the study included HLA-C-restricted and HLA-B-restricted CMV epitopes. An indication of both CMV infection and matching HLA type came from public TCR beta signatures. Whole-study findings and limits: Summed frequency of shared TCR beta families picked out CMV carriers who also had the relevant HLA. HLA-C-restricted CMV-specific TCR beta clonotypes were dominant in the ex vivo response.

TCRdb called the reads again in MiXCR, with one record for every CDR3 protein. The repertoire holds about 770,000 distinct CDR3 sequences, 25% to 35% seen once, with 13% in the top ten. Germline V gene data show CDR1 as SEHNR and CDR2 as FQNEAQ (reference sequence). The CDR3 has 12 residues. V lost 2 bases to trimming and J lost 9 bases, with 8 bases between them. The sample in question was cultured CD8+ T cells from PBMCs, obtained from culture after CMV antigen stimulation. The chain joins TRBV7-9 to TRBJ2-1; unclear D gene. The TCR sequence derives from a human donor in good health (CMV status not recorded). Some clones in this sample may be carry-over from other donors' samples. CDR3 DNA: TGTGCCAGCAGCTTACTCTATAGTGAGCAGTTCTTC. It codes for CASSLLYSEQFF.